In its sample, the clone carrying this T cell receptor beta chain was seen a few times. What it binds is not known. Germline lookup yields CDR1 MNHNS and CDR2 SASEGT. The CDR3 extends over 16 amino acids. V lost 3 bases and J 1 base, leaving 16 bases between the germline ends. This sample stems from a study of response to subunit inactivated influenza vaccine. Study observations and caveats: Authors suggested few new T cells are recruited by each seasonal influenza vaccination.

TCRdb reprocessed the RT-PCR reads with MiXCR, giving one entry per CDR3 protein. Of around 790,000 distinct CDR3 sequences listed, approximately 21% are singletons. The rearrangement links TRBV6-1 to TRBJ2-7; unclear D gene. The clonotype comes from a man aged 45-65 years who received an inactivated influenza vaccine. The sample in question was PBMCs from blood, obtained 5 to 6 days after vaccination. The CDR3 DNA reads TGTGCCAGCAGTGAGTTTCCCCCCGGTCGGTCCTACGAGCAGTACTTC. It codes for CASSEFPPGRSYEQYF.